This T cell receptor (beta chain) was identified during a study of T cell responses to AZD1222 COVID-19 vaccine. Whole-study results and caveats: Breadth and depth of Spike-specific TCRs rose after two AZD1222 doses.

The assay was immunoSEQ multiplex PCR, and TCRdb's table has in-frame clones only and misses some. The table lists around 120,000 clones, roughly 90% of them singletons, with 0.85% to 1.3% in the top ten. Comment on this clone: Its antigen is currently unknown.

Germline-derived CDR1 and CDR2 are MNHEY and SMNVEV (reference sequence). Deletions cut 7 bases from V and 2 bases from J, with 15 bases between. The CDR3 is made up of 15 amino acids. The starting material was peripheral blood, obtained on day 0 of AZD1222 vaccination. The chain carries TRBV27 and TRBJ1-5, with D possibly being TRBD1 (5 bases). The TCR sequence derives from an adult in good health. The CDR3 DNA sequence: TGTGCCAGCAAGGCAGCAGGGTCGGGCAATCAGCCCCAGCATTTT. Translated: CASKAAGSGNQPQHF.